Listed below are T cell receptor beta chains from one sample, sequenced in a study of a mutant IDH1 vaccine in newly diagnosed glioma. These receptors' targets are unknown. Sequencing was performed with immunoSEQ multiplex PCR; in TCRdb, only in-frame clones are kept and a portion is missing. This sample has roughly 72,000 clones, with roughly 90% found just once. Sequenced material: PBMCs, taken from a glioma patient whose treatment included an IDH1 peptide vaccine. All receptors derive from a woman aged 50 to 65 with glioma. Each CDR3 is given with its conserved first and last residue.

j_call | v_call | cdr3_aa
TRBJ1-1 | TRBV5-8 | CASSFRSWGAANTEAFF
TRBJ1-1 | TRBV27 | CASSAPGVNTEAFF
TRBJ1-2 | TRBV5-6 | CASSLEGFGYTF
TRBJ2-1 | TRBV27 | CASSWQGLAAYNEQFF
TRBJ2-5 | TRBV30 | CAWSVGLAGEETQYF
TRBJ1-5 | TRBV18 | CASSLGQGKGQPQHF
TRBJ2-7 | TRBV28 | CASSNSGRSSYEQYF
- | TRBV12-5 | CASGGEGLAEYEQYF
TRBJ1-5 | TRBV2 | CASSEQGGRQPQHF
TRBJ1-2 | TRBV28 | CASSPLIGDRLIEGYTF
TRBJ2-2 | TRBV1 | CTSSQDRDLLWAGELFF
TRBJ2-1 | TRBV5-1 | CASSKTRLNEQFF
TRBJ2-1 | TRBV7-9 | CASREGQGAWGEQFF
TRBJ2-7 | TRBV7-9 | CASSSNPYEQYF
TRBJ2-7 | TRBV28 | CASTRGSSYEQYF
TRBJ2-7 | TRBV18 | CASSPDLTGEQYF
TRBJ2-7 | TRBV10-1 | CASSESGGAYEQYF
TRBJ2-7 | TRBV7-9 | CASRRQGAYEQYF
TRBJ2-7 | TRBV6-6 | CASSSGRIPYEQYF